Below, 27 T cell receptor beta chains from the same sample are listed, as sequenced in a study of shared clonotypes between healthy human individuals (TCRdb year 2020). CD8 naive samples were obtained by positive selection for CCR7 among CD45RO-negative cells, yielding a CD45RA+CCR7+ population from which TemRA cells were excluded. The library came from the immunoSEQ multiplex PCR assay. TCRdb took this table from immuneACCESS and kept in-frame rearrangements with V and J called. Such tables lack part of the clones; where checked against another copy, unresolved V genes explain under half of the gap, and the rest is unexplained. In this sample the table shows roughly 2.1 million clones, roughly 91% of which occur a single time. More than 1.5% of the sample lies in the top ten. Sequencing was done on a sample of naive CD8+ T cells from PBMCs. Sample cell subset or site, as interpreted from the label and publication: CD45RA+CCR7+. The receptors derive from a man aged 18-30 years in good health. Some clones in this sample may be carry-over from other donors' samples.

V is TRBV29-1 and J is TRBJ1-2, with D perhaps matching TRBD1 (6 bases). Trimming cost V 6 bases and J 8 bases, with 22 bases left between them. The CDR3 consists of 14 residues. CDR1 is SQVTM and CDR2 is ANQGSEA in the germline V gene. The CDR3 DNA reads as TGCAGCGTACGATTAATGACAGGTGGGGTCGGCTACACCTTC. Translated, it gives CSVRLMTGGVGYTF.

The chain couples TRBV7-9 to TRBJ2-7; 11 bases are shared with TRBD1. The trim removed 3 bases at V and 5 bases at J, leaving 9 bases unmatched. The CDR3 consists of 16 residues. CDR1 and CDR2 from the germline V gene are SEHNR and FQNEAQ (reference sequence). CDR3: CASSFLAGTGGDEQYF. The DNA of the CDR3 is TGTGCCAGCAGCTTTCTAGCGGGGACAGGGGGGGACGAGCAGTACTTC.

The gene calls are TRBV14 and TRBJ2-1; the D gene could be TRBD1 or TRBD2 (5 bases each). This CDR3 is 15 amino acids long. The ends were cut back, 4 bases at V and 6 bases at J, with 16 bases in the middle. CDR1 is SGHDN and CDR2 is FVKESK in the germline V gene. CDR3 protein: CASSPGRLGSNEQFF. CDR3 in DNA: TGTGCCAGCAGCCCGGGACGCCTTGGATCCAATGAGCAGTTCTTC.

The chain has TRBV7-8 and TRBJ2-1, with 9 positions matching TRBD2. This CDR3 has 16 amino acids. The V gene's germline CDR1 is SGHVS and CDR2 FQNEAQ. Trimming at V came to 6 bases and at J to 3 bases, leaving 9 bases not matched to a gene. The CDR3 DNA reads as TGTGCCAGCAGTTCTCCTTCGACTAGCGGCTACAATGAGCAGTTCTTC. It is translated as CASSSPSTSGYNEQFF.

V usage is TRBV28 and J usage is TRBJ1-4; no clear D gene. The germline V and J ends were trimmed by 1 base and 3 bases, with 12 bases remaining between them. Germline assignment: CDR1 MDHEN and CDR2 SYDVKM. CDR3 length: 16 residues. CDR3 sequence (DNA): TGTGCCAGCAGTTTATCGCCCACGGATCCTAATGAAAAACTGTTTTTT. Residues: CASSLSPTDPNEKLFF. Full variable domain (remainder filled in from reference TRBV28 and TRBJ1-4): DVKVTQSSRYLVKRTGEKVFLECVQDMDHENMFWYRQDPGLGLRLIYFSYDVKMKEKGDIPEGYSVSREKKERFSLILESASTNQTSMYLCASSLSPTDPNEKLFFGSGTQLSVL.

V is TRBV7-8 and J is TRBJ1-5, with TRBD1 matching over 12 bases. V lost 6 bases to trimming and J lost 6 bases; unmatched junction nucleotides: 6. Germline CDR1 reads SGHVS; CDR2 reads FQNEAQ. CDR3 length: 15 amino acids. As DNA, the CDR3 is TGTGCCAGCAGGACCGGGACAGGGGGCAGTCAGCCCCAGCATTTT. It yields the protein CASRTGTGGSQPQHF.

Concerning this clone: This CDR3 is also generated by other DNA sequences in the sample. The chain recombines TRBV5-6 with TRBJ1-4, with D uncertain. Germline V gene sequence: CDR1 SGHDT, CDR2 YYEEEE. V was trimmed by 0 bases and J by 4 bases, leaving 4 bases between them. The CDR3 consists of 13 residues. The CDR3 DNA is TGTGCCAGCAGCTTGGGGGATAATGAAAAACTGTTTTTT. Protein: CASSLGDNEKLFF.

V usage is TRBV13 and J usage is TRBJ1-4; no clear D gene. Trimming pared 2 bases from V and 5 bases from J, leaving 12 bases between. The germline V gene encodes CDR1 PRHDT and CDR2 FYEKMQ (reference sequence). CDR3 length: 15 residues. CDR3 loop: CASSLRAVVNEKLFF. The CDR3 bases are TGTGCCAGCAGCTTAAGAGCGGTGGTAAATGAAAAACTGTTTTTT.

The V and J genes are TRBV4-3 and TRBJ1-1, with D perhaps matching TRBD1 (5 bases). CDR3 length equals 17 residues. Trimming stripped 1 base from V and 1 base from J, with 16 bases between. Germline V gene sequence: CDR1 LGHNA, CDR2 YSLEER. This CDR3 reads CASSQGTFEGKNTEAFF. The CDR3 DNA follows: TGCGCCAGCAGCCAAGGGACATTCGAGGGTAAGAACACTGAAGCTTTCTTT.

The chain uses TRBV18 and TRBJ2-7; 7 bases align to TRBD2. Looked up from germline, CDR1 is KGHSH and CDR2 is LQKENI. This CDR3 region has 18 residues. V trimming: 6 bases; J trimming: 3 bases; junction bases outside the gene matches: 20. The CDR3 loop is CASSPGLAEMPPLYEQYF. For the CDR3, the DNA is TGTGCCAGCTCCCCCGGCCTAGCGGAAATGCCCCCTCTCTACGAGCAGTACTTC.

The J gene is TRBJ2-1, the V gene TRBV13; D not certain. In germline, CDR1 is PRHDT, CDR2 FYEKMQ (reference sequence). The V gene lost 4 bases and the J gene lost 1 base, with 11 bases spanning the gap. CDR3 size: 15 residues. The CDR3 region has the DNA TGTGCCAGCAGCTCCAGGAACTTTTCCTACAATGAGCAGTTCTTC. Encoded protein: CASSSRNFSYNEQFF.

This rearrangement joins TRBV9 to TRBJ1-1; tentatively, D is TRBD1 (5 bases). Per germline, CDR1 SGDLS and CDR2 YYNGEE. V was shortened by 4 bases and J by 1 base, with 11 bases between the two germline ends. The CDR3 extends over 14 amino acids. CDR3 sequence: CASSSSGGNTEAFF. CDR3 in DNA: TGTGCCAGCAGCTCCTCGGGGGGGAACACTGAAGCTTTCTTT.

The chain couples TRBV30 to TRBJ2-7; D unresolved. The V and J ends lost 0 bases and 2 bases respectively, with 11 bases between them. The V gene's germline CDR1 is GTSNPN and CDR2 SVGIG (reference sequence). This CDR3 is built from 14 residues. Written as DNA, the CDR3 is TGTGCCTGGAGTGTTTGGGTCAGAACCTACGAGCAGTACTTC. This encodes CAWSVWVRTYEQYF.

In its sample, this clone was seen once. This chain links TRBV27 with TRBJ2-5; TRBD2 matches at 11 bases. Trimming took 4 bases from V and 5 from J; bases not matched to a gene: 6. Per germline, CDR1 MNHEY and CDR2 SMNVEV (reference sequence). This CDR3 comprises 15 residues. The CDR3 spells CASSSLAGVGETQYF. The CDR3 region has the DNA TGTGCCAGCAGTTCACTAGCGGGAGTGGGGGAGACCCAGTACTTC.

Comment on this clone: The same CDR3 is also encoded by other DNA sequences in this sample. The chain has TRBV5-1 and TRBJ2-1, with D uncertain. Germline V gives CDR1 SGHRS, CDR2 YFSETQ. V shed 1 base and J shed 4 bases, with 6 bases lying between them. The CDR3 has 13 amino acids. Here the CDR3 reads CASSLYGYNEQFF. The CDR3 bases are TGCGCCAGCAGCTTGTACGGGTACAATGAGCAGTTCTTC.

V and J are TRBV19 and TRBJ2-7, with D hard to call. The germline V gene has CDR1 LNHDA and CDR2 SQIVND (reference sequence). The CDR3 is 13 amino acids. V lost 4 bases, J lost 2 bases, and 9 bases lay in between. CDR3 sequence: CASSTFITYEQYF. CDR3 nucleotide sequence: TGTGCCAGTAGTACTTTTATCACCTACGAGCAGTACTTC.

V gene TRBV7-2 combines with J gene TRBJ2-1; 12 nucleotides align to TRBD2. V was clipped by 3 bases and J by 5 bases; unmatched bases: 14. Germline V lookup: CDR1 SGHTA, CDR2 FQGNSA. The CDR3 extends over 19 amino acids. CDR3 DNA: TGTGCCAGCAGCTTCCCCAAGACCCCGTCTAGCGGGAGGGACAATGAGCAGTTCTTC. This gives the protein CASSFPKTPSSGRDNEQFF.

The chain couples TRBV6-1 to TRBJ2-7; D is perhaps TRBD2 (5 bases). From germline, CDR1 is MNHNS and CDR2 SASEGT. V lost 3 bases to trimming and J lost 7 bases, with 16 bases between them. There are 14 residues in the CDR3. The CDR3 here is CASSDVVGVGEQYF. DNA for the CDR3: TGTGCCAGCAGTGACGTAGTCGGGGTTGGGGAGCAGTACTTC.

The genes are TRBV13 and TRBJ2-1; D is unclear. The CDR3 totals 17 residues. V gave up 5 bases and J gave up 2 bases, with 19 bases separating them. Per germline, CDR1 PRHDT and CDR2 FYEKMQ (reference sequence). In nucleotides, the CDR3 is TGTGCCAGCAGCGAACGCAGTCGAGTGGGCCCCTACAATGAGCAGTTCTTC. This sequence encodes CASSERSRVGPYNEQFF.

In DNA, the CDR3 is TGTGCCAGCAGCCCCTTAGCGGGAGCCGGGGAGCTGTTTTTT. This encodes CASSPLAGAGELFF. This chain links TRBV7-3 with TRBJ2-2; 9 nucleotides match TRBD2. Germline-derived CDR1 and CDR2 are SGHTA and FQGTGA. The CDR3 totals 14 residues. V was clipped by 5 bases and J by 6 bases; unmatched bases: 4.

This clone was seen a single time. The genes are TRBV6-1 and TRBJ2-1; D is possibly TRBD2 (6 bases). Germline V lookup: CDR1 MNHNS, CDR2 SASEGT. V gave up 4 bases and J gave up 8 bases, with 15 bases separating them. The CDR3 has 14 amino acids. The chain's CDR3 is CASSARVPGDEQFF. CDR3 nucleotides: TGTGCCAGCAGTGCCCGGGTTCCGGGGGATGAGCAGTTCTTC.

This chain uses TRBV6-5 with TRBJ1-2, with D unclear. Per the germline V gene, CDR1 is MNHEY and CDR2 is SVGAGI. V was clipped by 7 bases and J by 4 bases, with 13 bases between them. The CDR3 consists of 13 residues. CDR3: CASTPSVGYGYTF. CDR3 bases: TGTGCCAGCACCCCATCCGTGGGCTATGGCTACACCTTC.

The chain uses TRBV21-1 and TRBJ2-7; the table assigns TRBD2, which was not confirmed against the DNA. TRBV21-1 is a documented pseudogene. CDR3 length equals 14 residues. The CDR3 bases are TGTGCCAGCAGCAAAGACAGCGGGAGCTACGAGCAGTACTTC. Protein product: CASSKDSGSYEQYF.

The chain has TRBV14 and TRBJ2-7, with TRBD1 matching 7 bases. The CDR3 loop spans 16 amino acids. J was trimmed by 7 bases and V by 1 base; bases with no gene match: 13. Germline V gives CDR1 SGHDN, CDR2 FVKESK. The CDR3 sequence: CASSQVRQATRGEQYF. CDR3 in DNA: TGTGCCAGCAGCCAAGTTCGTCAGGCAACCAGGGGGGAGCAGTACTTC. Full variable domain (rest looked up from reference TRBV14 and TRBJ2-7): EAGVTQFPSHSVIEKGQTVTLRCDPISGHDNLYWYRRVMGKEIKFLLHFVKESKQDESGMPNNRFLAERTGGTYSTLKVQPAELEDSGVYFCASSQVRQATRGEQYFGPGTRLTVT.

The V call is TRBV2, the J call TRBJ2-1; 10 bases align to TRBD2. This CDR3 contains 15 residues. The V and J ends lost 3 bases and 9 bases, in that order; junction bases with no gene match: 8. Germline CDR1 SNHLY, CDR2 FYNNEI. Here the CDR3 DNA reads TGTGCCAGCAGTGACGGGCTAGCGGGAGCTATTGAGCAGTTCTTC. Its translation: CASSDGLAGAIEQFF.

The chain carries TRBV5-6 and TRBJ2-1; 8 bases match TRBD2. V was clipped by 4 bases and J by 6 bases; unmatched bases: 15. Germline values: CDR1 SGHDT, CDR2 YYEEEE. The length of the CDR3 is 17 residues. CDR3 loop: CASSPSFTGGVRNEQFF. Written as DNA, the CDR3 is TGTGCCAGCAGCCCATCTTTTACGGGAGGGGTCCGCAATGAGCAGTTCTTC.

The V and J genes are TRBV30 and TRBJ1-2, with D unclear. V was clipped by 2 bases and J by 5 bases, with 15 bases between them. Germline CDR1 and CDR2: GTSNPN and SVGIG (reference sequence). The CDR3 length is 14 residues. CDR3 residues: CAWSPDGSGYGYTF. CDR3 bases: TGTGCCTGGAGTCCGGACGGGTCTGGTTATGGCTACACCTTC.